Presented here are 28 T cell receptor beta chains from one specimen sequenced in a study of blood T cell repertoires in COVID-19. Measured with immunoSEQ multiplex PCR; TCRdb has only the in-frame clones, and not every one. In the table there are 60,000 to 75,000 clones, 88% of which are singletons. Sequenced sample: peripheral blood. The receptors shown here come from a human donor in a cohort sampled during active COVID-19.

The J gene is TRBJ2-5, the V gene TRBV6-2 or TRBV6-3, with D possibly matching TRBD2 (6 bases). Trimming shortened V by 2 bases and J by 5 bases, and 12 bases separated the two germline ends. CDR1 is MNHEY and CDR2 is SVGEGT in the germline V gene. This CDR3 contains 14 residues. CDR3 sequence reads: CASSYRRLGETQYF. CDR3 bases: TGTGCCAGCAGTTACCGACGACTAGGCGAGACCCAGTACTTC.

The V gene is TRBV9, the J gene TRBJ2-2; 7 nucleotides line up with TRBD2. CDR3 length: 14 residues. Germline V CDR1 and CDR2: SGDLS, YYNGEE. V trimming: 3 bases; J trimming: 7 bases; junction bases outside the gene matches: 6. CDR3 coding DNA: TGTGCCAGCAGCGCGCGGGGGACGGTCGGGGAGCTGTTTTTT. Translating it yields CASSARGTVGELFF.

The V gene is TRBV11-3, the J gene TRBJ2-7; 9 nucleotides line up with TRBD2. This CDR3 comprises 14 residues. With 5 bases clipped from V and 2 bases from J, the junction kept 4 bases outside the gene matches. The germline CDR1 and CDR2 sequences are SGHNT and YENEEA. In DNA, the CDR3 is TGTGCCAGCAGCCCGGGACTAGCCCCCTACGAGCAGTACGTC. Translation gives CASSPGLAPYEQYV.

The V and J genes are TRBV3-1 (or the pseudogene TRBV3-2) and TRBJ1-6; 7 nucleotides match TRBD1. The germline V gene has CDR1 LGHDT and CDR2 YNNKEL (reference sequence). V trimming: 1 base; J trimming: 9 bases; junction bases outside the gene matches: 6. The CDR3 has 15 residues. DNA of the CDR3: TGTGCCAGCAGCCAAGTGGCAGGGGGTAGTTCACCCCTCCACTTT. This codes for CASSQVAGGSSPLHF.

The genes are TRBV18 and TRBJ2-7; D is possibly TRBD2 (5 bases). Trimming shortened V by 1 base and J by 2 bases, and 12 bases separated the two germline ends. The CDR3 runs 15 residues. CDR1 is KGHSH and CDR2 is LQKENI in the germline V gene. CDR3 protein: CASSPLSGPTYEQYF. As DNA, the CDR3 is TGTGCCAGCTCACCACTCAGCGGCCCGACCTACGAGCAGTACTTC.

This clone was seen only a few times. The CDR3 DNA follows: TGTGCCAGCAGCCCCGGGACTAGCGGGAGTGGGAATGAGCAGTTCTTC. This gives the protein CASSPGTSGSGNEQFF. This chain links TRBV11-2 with TRBJ2-1; TRBD2 matches at 14 bases. V shed 5 bases, J shed 7 bases, and the junction held 7 bases outside the gene matches. The CDR3 covers 16 residues. Germline V lookup: CDR1 SGHAT, CDR2 FQNNGV.

This clone has just a few counts. V usage is TRBV11-2 and J usage is TRBJ2-7; 10 nucleotides match TRBD2. Germline assignment: CDR1 SGHAT and CDR2 FQNNGV. The CDR3 is made up of 14 amino acids. Germline trimming cut 5 bases from V and 2 bases from J; bases unmatched to any gene: 3. CDR3 loop: CASSRTSGAYEQYF. CDR3 DNA: TGTGCCAGCAGCCGGACTAGCGGAGCCTACGAGCAGTACTTC.

The J gene is TRBJ1-1, the V gene TRBV5-1; D call uncertain. V was cut by 1 base and J by 5 bases, with 6 bases left in between. Germline CDR1 is SGHRS and CDR2 is YFSETQ. The CDR3 consists of 12 residues. The CDR3 spells CASSLPGTEAFF. The DNA of the CDR3 is TGCGCCAGCAGCTTGCCCGGGACTGAAGCTTTCTTT.

The V call is TRBV11-3, the J call TRBJ2-4; perhaps TRBD1 as D (5 bases). Trimming cost V 0 bases and J 0 bases, with 12 bases left between them. CDR1 and CDR2 from the germline V gene are SGHNT and YENEEA. The CDR3 is 17 residues long. CDR3 in amino acids: CASSLDPDTIAKNIQYF. CDR3 in DNA: TGTGCCAGCAGCTTAGACCCGGACACCATAGCCAAAAACATTCAGTACTTC.

The J gene is TRBJ1-2, the V gene TRBV29-1; a possible D gene is TRBD1 (6 bases). Trimming took off 7 bases at V and 0 bases at J, with 12 bases between the two ends. CDR3 length: 13 amino acids. The germline gives CDR1 SQVTM, CDR2 ANQGSEA. As DNA, the CDR3 is TGCAGCGCAAGGGACACTACTAACTATGGCTACACCTTC. Translating gives CSARDTTNYGYTF.

V and J are TRBV18 and TRBJ1-4; 7 bases agree with TRBD1. Germline V gives CDR1 KGHSH, CDR2 LQKENI. With 1 base clipped from V and 6 bases from J, the junction kept 2 bases outside the gene matches. The CDR3 loop spans 14 amino acids. CDR3 region: CASSPQGADEKLFF. As DNA, the CDR3 is TGTGCCAGCTCACCACAGGGGGCGGATGAAAAACTGTTTTTT.

V is TRBV15 and J is TRBJ2-1; TRBD2 matches 7 bases. The junction had 14 bases not matched to a gene; V was cut back by 5 bases and J by 7 bases. Per the germline V gene, CDR1 is LNHNV and CDR2 is YYDKDF (reference sequence). CDR3 length: 16 amino acids. CDR3 in DNA: TGTGCCACCAGCGTCGAGCGGGAAACTACCGGTAATGAGCAGTTCTTC. This codes for CATSVERETTGNEQFF.

This clone was found once. The chain recombines TRBV7-9 with TRBJ2-3, with 7 bases fitting TRBD2. The V gene end was trimmed by 5 bases and the J gene end by 4 bases; junction bases not matched to a gene: 12. Germline-derived CDR1 and CDR2 are SEHNR and FQNEAQ (reference sequence). The CDR3 runs to 16 residues. The CDR3 is CASSLTGTNPADTQYF. Here the CDR3 DNA reads TGTGCCAGCAGCCTAACCGGGACTAATCCTGCAGATACGCAGTATTTT.

This clone is a singleton in its sample. The chain joins TRBV6-1 to TRBJ2-5; 9 nucleotides agree with TRBD1. The CDR3 runs 15 residues. Trimming cost V 2 bases and J 3 bases; bases outside gene matches: 4. Germline loops: CDR1 MNHNS, CDR2 SASEGT. CDR3 sequence: CASSEYDRGEETQYF. CDR3 in DNA: TGTGCCAGCAGTGAATATGACAGGGGGGAAGAGACCCAGTACTTC.

This chain joins TRBV24-1 and TRBJ2-3; the D gene is possibly TRBD1 (5 bases). There are 13 residues in the CDR3. Germline lookup yields CDR1 KGHDR and CDR2 SFDVKD. The V end was cut by 5 bases, the J end by 2 bases, with 7 bases between. Here the CDR3 reads CATSATVTDTQYF. The CDR3, as DNA: TGTGCCACCAGTGCGACAGTCACAGATACGCAGTATTTT.

To note about this clone: Other DNA sequences in this specimen translate into the identical CDR3. The chain has TRBV5-1 and TRBJ2-1; D might be TRBD1 (6 bases). Between the trimmed V and J ends, which lost 1 base and 0 bases, there was a span of 11 bases. In germline, CDR1 is SGHRS, CDR2 YFSETQ. The CDR3 has 16 amino acids. The CDR3 DNA reads as TGCGCCAGCAGCTTGACAGGGTCCAGCTCCTACAATGAGCAGTTCTTC. Its protein is CASSLTGSSSYNEQFF.

The chain combines TRBV7-3 with TRBJ2-1; 11 nucleotides agree with TRBD2. Germline CDR1 reads SGHTA; CDR2 reads FQGTGA. V was clipped by 5 bases and J by 6 bases; unmatched bases: 9. The CDR3 loop spans 16 amino acids. The CDR3 region has the DNA TGTGCCAGCAGCACCTCCGTTAGCGGGAGGGCCAATGAGCAGTTCTTC. This sequence encodes CASSTSVSGRANEQFF.

The rearrangement joins TRBV2 to TRBJ2-2; D uncertain. Germline V CDR1 and CDR2: SNHLY, FYNNEI. V lost 7 bases, J lost 11 bases, and 17 bases lay in between. The CDR3 runs to 13 residues. The CDR3 reads CASTRSVPAELFF. The CDR3 DNA sequence: TGTGCCAGCACTCGAAGCGTCCCCGCCGAGCTGTTTTTT. The full variable domain, its missing parts supplied by reference TRBV2 and TRBJ2-2, is EPEVTQTPSHQVTQMGQEVILRCVPISNHLYFYWYRQILGQKVEFLVSFYNNEISEKSEIFDDQFSVERPDGSNFTLKIRSTKLEDSAMYFCASTRSVPAELFFGEGSRLTVL.

V is TRBV15 and J is TRBJ2-1; TRBD2 aligns across 10 bases. Unmatched junction bases numbered 8, after V lost 1 base and J lost 8 bases. There are 16 residues in the CDR3. Germline loops: CDR1 LNHNV, CDR2 YYDKDF (reference sequence). The CDR3, as DNA: TGTGCCACCAGCAGAGTCGGAGCGGGAGGGCGATATGAGCAGTTCTTC. Translated: CATSRVGAGGRYEQFF.

The J gene is TRBJ2-5, the V gene TRBV7-8; 13 bases fit TRBD2. The CDR3 has 17 residues. The germline CDR1 and CDR2 sequences are SGHVS and FQNEAQ. After removal of 1 base from V and 6 bases from J, the junction contained 8 bases not matched to a gene. CDR3 nucleotide sequence: TGTGCCAGCAGCTTAGGCGGAACTAGCGGGAGGGGAAAGACCCAGTACTTC. It is translated as CASSLGGTSGRGKTQYF.

The V and J genes are TRBV7-3 and TRBJ2-1; the D gene is possibly TRBD2 (6 bases). Germline CDR1 SGHTA, CDR2 FQGTGA. Trimming left V 5 bases short and J 0 bases short, with 11 bases between. There are 15 residues in the CDR3. In DNA, the CDR3 is TGTGCCAGCAGCGCCGACGGGAGCTCCTACAATGAGCAGTTCTTC. Protein sequence: CASSADGSSYNEQFF.

The chain links TRBV29-1 to TRBJ1-2; TRBD1 aligns across 8 bases. V lost 6 bases and J lost 2; bases outside the gene matches: 8. The CDR3 loop spans 14 amino acids. The germline V gene encodes CDR1 SQVTM and CDR2 ANQGSEA. This CDR3 is CSVLQGGNNYGYTF. As DNA, the CDR3 is TGCAGCGTACTACAGGGGGGCAACAACTATGGCTACACCTTC.

Here the CDR3 DNA reads TGTGCCAGCAGCTTAAGAGTGCCAGAGACCCAGTACTTC. As protein: CASSLRVPETQYF. This chain connects TRBV5-4 to TRBJ2-5; no clear D gene. V lost 2 bases, J lost 4 bases, and 9 bases lay in between. The CDR3 is made up of 13 amino acids. Germline V gene lookup returns CDR1 SGHNT and CDR2 YYREEE (reference sequence).

The gene calls are TRBV28 and TRBJ2-1, with D possibly being TRBD2 (5 bases). With 6 bases removed from V and 7 bases from J, the gap between germline ends came to 25 bases. The CDR3 extends over 17 amino acids. Looked up from germline, CDR1 is MDHEN and CDR2 is SYDVKM. Here the CDR3 reads CASRPLLWGEDGNEQFF. The CDR3 DNA is TGTGCCAGCAGACCCCTCCTATGGGGAGAGGATGGGAATGAGCAGTTCTTC.

This rearrangement joins TRBV7-2 to TRBJ2-4; TRBD2 matches at 9 bases. The CDR3 is made up of 19 amino acids. J lost 0 bases, V lost 5 bases, and 14 bases had no gene match. Germline V gene sequence: CDR1 SGHTA, CDR2 FQGNSA. Written as DNA, the CDR3 is TGTGCCAGCAGCCCCCTTAGCGGGAGAGGGTTAATAGCCAAAAACATTCAGTACTTC. It yields the protein CASSPLSGRGLIAKNIQYF.

The chain joins TRBV19 to TRBJ2-2, with D possibly TRBD1 on 5 matching bases. The germline V and J ends were trimmed by 0 bases and 5 bases, with 7 bases remaining between them. Germline V gives CDR1 LNHDA, CDR2 SQIVND (reference sequence). The CDR3 contains 14 residues. The CDR3 nucleotides are TGTGCCAGTAGTATAGATCCAGGGACCGGGGAGCTGTTTTTT. It translates to CASSIDPGTGELFF. The full variable domain, its missing parts supplied by reference TRBV19 and TRBJ2-2, is DGGITQSPKYLFRKEGQNVTLSCEQNLNHDAMYWYRQDPGQGLRLIYYSQIVNDFQKGDIAEGYSVSREKKESFPLTVTSAQKNPTAFYLCASSIDPGTGELFFGEGSRLTVL.

The V gene is TRBV15, the J gene TRBJ1-2, with a tentative D call TRBD1 (5 bases). V was trimmed by 5 bases and J by 4 bases, leaving 14 bases between them. This CDR3 is 14 amino acids long. Per germline, CDR1 LNHNV and CDR2 YYDKDF (reference sequence). The chain's CDR3 is CATSPPDGGYGYTF. The CDR3 nucleotides read TGTGCCACCAGCCCCCCGGACGGGGGCTATGGCTACACCTTC. Supplemented by reference TRBV15 and TRBJ1-2, the full variable domain reads DAMVIQNPRYQVTQFGKPVTLSCSQTLNHNVMYWYQQKSSQAPKLLFHYYDKDFNNEADTPDNFQSRRPNTSFCFLDIRSPGLGDTAMYLCATSPPDGGYGYTFGSGTRLTVV.

The rearrangement links TRBV19 to TRBJ2-2; 9 bases agree with TRBD1. Per germline, CDR1 LNHDA and CDR2 SQIVND (reference sequence). Trimming removed 3 bases from V and 7 bases from J; junction bases left unmatched: 12. The CDR3 runs 17 residues. CDR3 sequence: CASSMADRGGFGGELFF. CDR3 coding DNA: TGTGCCAGTAGTATGGCGGACAGGGGCGGGTTTGGCGGGGAGCTGTTTTTT.